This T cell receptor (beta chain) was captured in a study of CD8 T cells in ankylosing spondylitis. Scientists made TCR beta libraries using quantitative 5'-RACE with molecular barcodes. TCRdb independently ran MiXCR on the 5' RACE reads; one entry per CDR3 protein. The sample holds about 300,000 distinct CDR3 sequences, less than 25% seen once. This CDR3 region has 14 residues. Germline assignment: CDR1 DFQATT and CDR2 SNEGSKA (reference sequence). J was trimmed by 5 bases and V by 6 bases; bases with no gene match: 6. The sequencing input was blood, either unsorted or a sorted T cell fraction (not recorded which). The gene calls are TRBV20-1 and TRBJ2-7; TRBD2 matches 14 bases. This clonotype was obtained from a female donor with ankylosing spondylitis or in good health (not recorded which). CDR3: CSAGTSGRFNEQYF. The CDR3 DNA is TGCAGTGCGGGGACTAGCGGGAGATTCAACGAGCAGTACTTC.